The present T cell receptor beta chain was sequenced within a study of T cell responses to AZD1222 COVID-19 vaccine. Whole-study context: Researchers grouped second doses given at about 4 or about 12 weeks into one pool. Points from the study as a whole: Unmutated regions of variants are reportedly targeted by nearly half of spike-specific TCRs. Just 5 to 7 AZD1222 recipients tested seropositive at baseline.

Repertoires were generated with immunoSEQ multiplex PCR, while TCRdb's copy carries only in-frame clones and drops some. The sample yields about 190,000 clones, more than 75% seen once. A remark on this clone: The antigen remains undetermined.

Germline CDR1 reads KGHDR; CDR2 reads SFDVKD. The J segment lost 9 bases and the V segment lost 8 bases, leaving 4 bases of the junction unmatched. The CDR3 length is 12 residues. The clonotype was recovered from an adult in good health. The sequencing used peripheral blood, collected on day 0 of AZD1222 vaccination. The rearrangement links TRBV24-1 to TRBJ2-1, with 9 bases lining up with TRBD2. CDR3 loop: CATTASGTEQFF. The CDR3 DNA follows: TGTGCCACCACGGCTAGCGGGACTGAGCAGTTCTTC.